This paragraph reports one T cell receptor (beta chain). Its antigen is still unknown. This entry comes from a study of T cells expressing NK-cell markers. About the research overall: Seropositivity for HCMV was found in seven of the eight sequenced donors, with one seronegative.

TCRdb reprocessed the 5' RACE reads, keeping one entry per CDR3 protein, no DNA. This specimen shows around 550,000 distinct CDR3 sequences; the ten leading clones hold approximately 3.6%. Study outcomes and limitations: NKG2C+ dominant clonotypes from a handful of donors made up about 1.0-7.5% of CD8+ T cells. Once again these clonotypes came out on top in the CD3+CD56-NKG2C+ fraction of a few donors. Clarity on HCMV specificity was lacking for the expanded NKG2C+ T cell clones.

The source of this sequence is a man aged 18 to 29 in good health. The sample taken for sequencing was blood T cells: a sorted CD56 or NKG2C T cell subset, CD4+ or CD8+ T cells, or bulk PBMC T cells (not recorded which).

CDR3 protein: CASSSGTGGFEETQYF. This chain joins TRBV5-1 and TRBJ2-5; TCRdb reports TRBD1, a call that lacks DNA to check it against. The CDR3 has 16 residues. Germline CDR1 SGHRS, CDR2 YFSETQ.